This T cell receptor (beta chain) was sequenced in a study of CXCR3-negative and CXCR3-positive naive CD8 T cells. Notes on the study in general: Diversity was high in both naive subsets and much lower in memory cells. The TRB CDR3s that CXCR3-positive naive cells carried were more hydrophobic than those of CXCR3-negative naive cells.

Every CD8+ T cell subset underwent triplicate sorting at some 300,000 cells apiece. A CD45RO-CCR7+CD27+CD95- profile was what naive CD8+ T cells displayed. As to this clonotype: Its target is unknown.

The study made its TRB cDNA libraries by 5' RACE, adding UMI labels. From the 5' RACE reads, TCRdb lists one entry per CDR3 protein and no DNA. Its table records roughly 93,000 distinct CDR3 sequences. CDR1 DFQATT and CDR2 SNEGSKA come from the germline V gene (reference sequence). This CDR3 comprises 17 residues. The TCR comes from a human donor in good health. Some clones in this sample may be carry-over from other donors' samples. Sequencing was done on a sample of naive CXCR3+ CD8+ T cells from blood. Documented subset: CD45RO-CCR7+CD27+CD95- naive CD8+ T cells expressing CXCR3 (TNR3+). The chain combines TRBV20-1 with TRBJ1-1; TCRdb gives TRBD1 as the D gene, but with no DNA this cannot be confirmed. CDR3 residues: CSARNDLGTGMNTEAFF.